This passage covers 9 T cell receptor beta chains from one sample sequenced in a study of tissue T cells after allogeneic stem cell transplantation. TCRdb keeps only in-frame clones here, not all; method: immunoSEQ multiplex PCR. Here the sample spans 4,000 or so clones, around 63% being singletons. Material: tissue from the ileum, obtained at autopsy. Every receptor here comes from a male donor at least 60 years old with lung cancer.

The chain uses TRBV20-1 and TRBJ2-7; 9 bases are a match to TRBD1. The CDR3 length is 15 residues. Trimming removed 3 bases from V and 3 bases from J; junction bases left unmatched: 9. Germline lookup yields CDR1 DFQATT and CDR2 SNEGSKA (reference sequence). CDR3 residues: CSASSPRTGDYEQYF. The CDR3 DNA reads TGCAGTGCTAGTTCCCCTAGGACAGGGGACTACGAGCAGTACTTC.

The chain uses TRBV4-1 and TRBJ2-2, with D perhaps matching TRBD2 (5 bases). V shed 1 base and J shed 6 bases, with 9 bases lying between them. This CDR3 contains 14 residues. The germline V gene encodes CDR1 MGHRA and CDR2 YSYEKL. The CDR3, as DNA: TGCGCCAGCAGCCAAGTAGTCGGGGCCGGGGAGCTGTTTTTT. This translates into CASSQVVGAGELFF.

This chain uses TRBV4-2 with TRBJ2-6; the D gene could be TRBD1 or TRBD2 (5 bases each). From germline, CDR1 is LGHNA and CDR2 YNFKEQ. The CDR3 length is 16 residues. Trimming stripped 0 bases from V and 0 bases from J, with 6 bases between. The CDR3 protein is CASSQEGTSGANVLTF. The CDR3 nucleotides are TGTGCCAGCAGCCAAGAGGGGACCTCTGGGGCCAACGTCCTGACTTTC.

Sample share makes this clone large. V usage is TRBV5-6 and J usage is TRBJ1-2; TRBD1 matches 10 bases. This CDR3 region has 14 residues. The V segment lost 3 bases and the J segment 3 bases; nucleotides outside the gene matches: 2. Germline CDR1 reads SGHDT; CDR2 reads YYEEEE. CDR3 sequence reads: CASSSGQGYYGYTF. The CDR3 DNA reads as TGTGCCAGCAGCTCGGGACAGGGGTACTATGGCTACACCTTC.

This clone was seen only once. The chain carries TRBV25-1 and TRBJ1-3; D unclear. CDR3 length: 15 residues. Looked up from germline, CDR1 is MGHDK and CDR2 is SYGVNS. V was clipped by 2 bases and J by 0 bases, with 8 bases between them. The CDR3 sequence is CASSEVGSSGNTIYF. The DNA of the CDR3 is TGTGCCAGCAGTGAAGTCGGGAGCTCTGGAAACACCATATATTTT.

The gene calls are TRBV7-2 and TRBJ2-5; 15 nucleotides line up with TRBD2. Germline CDR1 reads SGHTA; CDR2 reads FQGNSA. The CDR3 loop spans 17 amino acids. The J segment lost 4 bases and the V segment lost 5 bases, leaving 8 bases of the junction unmatched. The chain's CDR3 is CASSPPGLAGGGETQYF. The CDR3 coding sequence is TGTGCCAGCAGCCCCCCGGGACTAGCGGGAGGTGGAGAGACCCAGTACTTC. Variable domain in full (rest from reference TRBV7-2 and TRBJ2-5): GAGVSQSPSNKVTEKGKDVELRCDPISGHTALYWYRQSLGQGLEFLIYFQGNSAPDKSGLPSDRFSAERTGGSVSTLTIQRTQQEDSAVYLCASSPPGLAGGGETQYFGPGTRLLVL.

The rearrangement uses TRBV6-5 and TRBJ1-5; the D is unclear. CDR3 length equals 12 residues. Trimming took off 2 bases at V and 5 bases at J, with 4 bases between the two ends. The germline gives CDR1 MNHEY, CDR2 SVGAGI. DNA of the CDR3: TGTGCCAGCAGTTACGAATATCAGCCCCAGCATTTT. This gives the protein CASSYEYQPQHF.

This clone appeared a single time. The chain couples TRBV30 to TRBJ1-1; no firm D call. Germline CDR1 is GTSNPN and CDR2 is SVGIG (reference sequence). The V end lost 4 bases, the J end lost 2 bases, and 17 bases lay between the germline ends. The CDR3 covers 15 residues. The CDR3 coding sequence is TGTGCCTGGATCCCGATTACAAGGCTTAACACTGAAGCTTTCTTT. Translating gives CAWIPITRLNTEAFF.

The chain couples TRBV6-5 to TRBJ2-7; no clear D. The CDR3 length is 12 residues. From germline, CDR1 is MNHEY and CDR2 SVGAGI. The V and J ends lost 10 bases and 0 bases respectively, with 10 bases between them. The CDR3 DNA is TGTGCCACCCTAGGCGGCTCCTACGAGCAGTACTTC. Its translation is CATLGGSYEQYF.